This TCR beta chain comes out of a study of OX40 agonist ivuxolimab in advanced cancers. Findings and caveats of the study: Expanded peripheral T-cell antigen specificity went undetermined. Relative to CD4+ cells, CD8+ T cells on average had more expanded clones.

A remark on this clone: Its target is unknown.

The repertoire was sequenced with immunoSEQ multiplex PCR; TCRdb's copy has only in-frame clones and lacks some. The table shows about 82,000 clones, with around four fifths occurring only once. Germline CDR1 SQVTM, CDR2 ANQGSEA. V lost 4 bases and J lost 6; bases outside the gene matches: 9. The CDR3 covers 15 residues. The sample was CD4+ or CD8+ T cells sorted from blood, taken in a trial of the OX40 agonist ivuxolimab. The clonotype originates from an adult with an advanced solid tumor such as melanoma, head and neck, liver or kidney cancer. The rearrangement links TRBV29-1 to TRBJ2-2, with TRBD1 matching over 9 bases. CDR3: CSVGRDRADSGELFF. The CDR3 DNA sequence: TGCAGCGTTGGCCGGGACAGGGCCGATTCCGGGGAGCTGTTTTTT.